These T cell receptor beta chains were read from a single sample in a study of a mutant IDH1 vaccine in newly diagnosed glioma. The repertoire was sequenced with immunoSEQ multiplex PCR; TCRdb's copy has only in-frame clones and lacks some. The sample yields tens of thousands of clones, 86% seen once. The starting material was PBMCs, obtained from a glioma patient treated with radiotherapy, temozolomide or both. Receptors originate from a man aged 25-45 years with glioma. The CDR3 runs from the conserved cysteine through the conserved F or W. D genes are given only for firm matches. Only part of the rows carry a size: once, few, many, or a class if the clone is expanded.

CASSEARAGEQFF,TGTGCCAGCAGTGAAGCAAGGGCGGGTGAGCAGTTCTTC,TRBV2,NA,TRBJ2-1,NA
CASSLGGTGYEQYF,TGCGCCAGCAGCTTGGGGGGGACTGGCTACGAGCAGTACTTC,TRBV5-1,NA,TRBJ2-7,NA
CASSSGGKNTEAFF,TGCGCCAGCAGCTCCGGCGGAAAGAACACTGAAGCTTTCTTT,TRBV5-1,NA,TRBJ1-1,NA
CASSNTDTQYF,TGCGCCAGCAGCAACACAGATACGCAGTATTTT,TRBV5-1,once,TRBJ2-3,NA
CATNRQGYTGELFF,TGTGCCACCAACCGACAGGGCTACACCGGGGAGCTGTTTTTT,TRBV6-5,NA,TRBJ2-2,TRBD1
CASSLAPGQGADTQYF,TGTGCCAGCAGCTTGGCCCCGGGACAGGGAGCAGATACGCAGTATTTT,TRBV5-8,NA,TRBJ2-3,TRBD1
CASSHLPYQGDTEAFF,TGCGCCAGCAGCCATTTACCCTATCAGGGCGACACTGAAGCTTTCTTT,TRBV5-1,NA,TRBJ1-1,NA
CASTRIPGQQQAFF,TGTGCCAGCACCAGAATCCCGGGACAGCAGCAAGCTTTCTTT,TRBV2,few,TRBJ1-1,TRBD1
CASSLEGGGNQPQHF,TGTGCCAGCAGCCTCGAGGGGGGCGGCAATCAGCCCCAGCATTTT,TRBV7-6,few,TRBJ1-5,NA
CASSSGSNNSPLHF,TGTGCCAGCAGCTCGGGCAGCAATAATTCACCCCTCCACTTT,TRBV11-2,once,TRBJ1-6,NA
CASYGLAGSYEQYF,TGCGCCAGCTACGGACTAGCGGGATCCTACGAGCAGTACTTC,TRBV10-2,NA,TRBJ2-7,TRBD2
CASSKVGTGAEKLFF,NA,TRBV21-1,NA,TRBJ1-4,NA
CASSLVNTDTQYF,TGTGCCAGCAGCTTGGTTAACACAGATACGCAGTATTTT,TRBV5-8,NA,TRBJ2-3,NA
CASKGQGRTNYGYTF,TGTGCCAGTAAGGGACAGGGGAGAACTAACTATGGCTACACCTTC,TRBV19,NA,TRBJ1-2,TRBD1
CASSHETPGDGYTF,TGTGCCAGCAGCCATGAAACGCCAGGGGATGGCTACACCTTC,TRBV4-2,NA,TRBJ1-2,NA
CASSSDSFGGFKIYF,TGTGCCAGCAGCTCTGATAGTTTCGGGGGATTCAAGATATATTTT,TRBV7-9,NA,TRBJ1-3,NA
CASSEASIAFF,TGTGCCAGCAGTGAAGCGAGTATAGCTTTCTTT,TRBV2,NA,TRBJ1-1,NA
CASSGRDRASHEQYF,TGTGCCAGCAGCGGTAGGGACAGGGCTTCCCACGAGCAGTACTTC,TRBV9,NA,TRBJ2-7,TRBD1
CASSYGIRETQYF,TGTGCCAGCAGTTACGGGATTCGAGAGACCCAGTACTTC,TRBV6-6,NA,TRBJ2-5,NA
CATSTGDRENSPLHF,TGTGCCACCAGCACCGGGGACAGGGAAAATTCACCCCTCCACTTT,TRBV15,NA,TRBJ1-6,TRBD1
CASSLEASGNTIYF,TGCGCCAGCAGCTTGGAGGCAAGTGGAAACACCATATATTTT,TRBV5-1,NA,TRBJ1-3,NA
CAWEGRLREQYF,TGTGCCTGGGAGGGCAGGTTAAGGGAGCAGTACTTC,TRBV30,NA,TRBJ2-7,NA
CASSFGTGGFRTDTQYF,TGTGCCAGCAGCTTTGGGACAGGGGGTTTTCGCACAGATACGCAGTATTTT,TRBV11-3,NA,TRBJ2-3,TRBD1
CASSIYSARRGGDQPQHF,TGTGCCAGTAGTATATACAGTGCGCGTAGGGGCGGAGATCAGCCCCAGCATTTT,TRBV19,once,TRBJ1-5,NA
CASSGGVEGTQNGYTF,TGTGCCAGCAGTGGGGGGGTTGAGGGAACCCAGAATGGCTACACCTTC,TRBV27,NA,TRBJ1-2,NA
CSVAPGQGVYEQYF,TGCAGCGTTGCCCCAGGCCAGGGGGTCTACGAGCAGTACTTC,TRBV29-1,NA,TRBJ2-7,TRBD1
CASRDLNRGYTF,TGTGCCAGCAGGGACTTAAATAGGGGCTACACCTTC,TRBV27,NA,TRBJ1-2,NA
CASSYGGTEAFF,TGTGCCAGCAGTTACGGGGGCACTGAAGCTTTCTTT,TRBV6-5,NA,TRBJ1-1,NA
CASSESWAGSGREQYF,TGTGCCAGCAGTGAATCCTGGGCGGGGTCTGGACGAGAGCAGTACTTC,TRBV6-1,NA,TRBJ2-7,NA
CASSGGRSTHEQYF,TGTGCCAGCAGCGGGGGACGTTCGACCCACGAGCAGTACTTC,TRBV7-9,NA,TRBJ2-7,NA
CSQTEGAEWTGELFF,TGCAGCCAGACCGAGGGGGCCGAATGGACCGGGGAGCTGTTTTTT,TRBV29-1,NA,TRBJ2-2,TRBD1
CASSGGQGARTPSTDTQYF,TGTGCCAGCAGCGGCGGACAGGGAGCCCGAACACCTAGCACAGATACGCAGTATTTT,TRBV5-8,NA,TRBJ2-3,TRBD1
CASSISGSYRTDTQYF,TGTGCCAGTAGTATCTCGGGGAGCTATCGCACAGATACGCAGTATTTT,TRBV19,NA,TRBJ2-3,NA
CASSLNPRLAGGSTDTQYF,TGTGCCAGCAGCTTAAACCCACGACTAGCGGGGGGCTCCACAGATACGCAGTATTTT,TRBV11-3,NA,TRBJ2-3,TRBD2
CASSIVGSDTQYF,TGTGCCAGTAGTATAGTAGGCTCAGATACGCAGTATTTT,TRBV19,NA,TRBJ2-3,NA
CASSVGTSGAGTQYF,TGTGCCAGCAGCGTAGGTACTAGCGGGGCGGGTACGCAGTATTTT,TRBV9,NA,TRBJ2-3,TRBD2
CASSVSTGTGVKNEQFF,TGTGCCAGTAGTGTGAGTACTGGGACAGGGGTTAAGAATGAGCAGTTCTTC,TRBV19,NA,TRBJ2-1,TRBD1
CSVEKGTLAGSVSGYTF,TGCAGCGTTGAAAAGGGGACCCTAGCAGGGTCGGTCTCCGGCTACACCTTC,TRBV29-1,NA,TRBJ1-2,NA
CATSRDVLSNQPQHF,TGTGCCACCAGCAGAGACGTCCTGAGCAATCAGCCCCAGCATTTT,TRBV15,NA,TRBJ1-5,NA
CASVRGQGDHEQYF,TGTGCCAGCGTCCGGGGACAGGGTGATCACGAGCAGTACTTC,TRBV6-1,NA,TRBJ2-7,TRBD1
CASSLASPLYGYTF,TGTGCCAGCAGCTTAGCCTCACCCCTCTATGGCTACACCTTC,TRBV7-9,NA,TRBJ1-2,NA
CASSPGRQEFYEQYF,TGTGCCAGCTCACCCGGGAGGCAGGAGTTCTACGAGCAGTACTTC,TRBV18,NA,TRBJ2-7,TRBD2
CASNNRDRGLRNNEQFF,TGTGCCAGCAACAACCGGGACAGGGGTCTTAGGAACAATGAGCAGTTCTTC,TRBV2,few,TRBJ2-1,TRBD1
CASTLQPTNYGYTF,TGCGCCAGCACCCTACAACCGACTAACTATGGCTACACCTTC,TRBV5-1,NA,TRBJ1-2,NA
CASSSTGPYEQYF,TGTGCCAGCAGTTCGACAGGACCCTACGAGCAGTACTTC,TRBV27,once,TRBJ2-7,NA
CATSRGPHDTAEQYF,TGTGCCACCAGCAGAGGCCCCCACGACACGGCCGAGCAGTACTTC,TRBV15,NA,TRBJ2-7,NA
CASSLTGASGANVLTF,TGTGCCAGCAGCTTGACAGGTGCCTCTGGGGCCAACGTCCTGACTTTC,TRBV7-9,NA,TRBJ2-6,NA
CASSRTGGVVDTQYF,TGTGCCAGCAGCAGGACAGGGGGGGTGGTAGATACGCAGTATTTT,TRBV7-6,NA,TRBJ2-3,TRBD1
CASSTGSGEKLFF,TGCGCCAGCAGCACTGGGTCCGGGGAAAAACTGTTTTTT,TRBV5-1,NA,TRBJ1-4,NA
CASSPGLAVDEQFF,TGTGCCAGCAGCCCGGGGCTAGCGGTCGATGAGCAGTTCTTC,TRBV5-4,NA,TRBJ2-1,TRBD2
CASSLEQGAHYGYTF,TGCGCCAGCAGCTTGGAACAGGGGGCACACTATGGCTACACCTTC,TRBV5-1,NA,TRBJ1-2,TRBD1
CASSIGLAGTSSYEQYF,TGTGCCAGCAGCATAGGACTAGCGGGGACGAGCTCCTACGAGCAGTACTTC,TRBV7-6,NA,TRBJ2-7,TRBD2
CATRGGWTEAFF,TGTGCCACCAGGGGTGGTTGGACTGAAGCTTTCTTT,TRBV6-1,NA,TRBJ1-1,NA
CARWKGTGEQYF,TGTGCCCGTTGGAAAGGTACGGGGGAGCAGTACTTC,TRBV27,NA,TRBJ2-7,NA
CASSVVSWGGTQYF,TGTGCCAGCAGTGTGGTCTCCTGGGGTGGTACGCAGTATTTT,TRBV6-1,NA,TRBJ2-3,NA
CASSLGELRITGELFF,TGTGCCAGCAGCTTGGGAGAACTTAGAATCACCGGGGAGCTGTTTTTT,TRBV5-6,NA,TRBJ2-2,NA